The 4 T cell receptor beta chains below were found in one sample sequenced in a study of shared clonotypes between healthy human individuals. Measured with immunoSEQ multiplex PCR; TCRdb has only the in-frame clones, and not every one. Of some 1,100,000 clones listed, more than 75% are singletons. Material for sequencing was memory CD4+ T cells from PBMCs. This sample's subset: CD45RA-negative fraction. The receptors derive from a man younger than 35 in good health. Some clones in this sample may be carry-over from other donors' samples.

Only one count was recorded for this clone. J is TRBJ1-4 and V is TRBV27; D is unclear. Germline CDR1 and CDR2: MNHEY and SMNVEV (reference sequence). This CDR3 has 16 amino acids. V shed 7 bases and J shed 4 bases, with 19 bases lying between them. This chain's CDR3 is CASTRVRPASNEKLFF. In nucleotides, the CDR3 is TGTGCCAGCACCAGAGTTCGGCCGGCCAGTAATGAAAAACTGTTTTTT.

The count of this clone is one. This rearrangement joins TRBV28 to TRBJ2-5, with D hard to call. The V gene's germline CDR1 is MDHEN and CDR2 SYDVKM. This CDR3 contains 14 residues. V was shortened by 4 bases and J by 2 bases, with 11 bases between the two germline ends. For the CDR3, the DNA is TGTGCCAGCAGTTATAATATTCTTCAAGAGACCCAGTACTTC. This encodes CASSYNILQETQYF.

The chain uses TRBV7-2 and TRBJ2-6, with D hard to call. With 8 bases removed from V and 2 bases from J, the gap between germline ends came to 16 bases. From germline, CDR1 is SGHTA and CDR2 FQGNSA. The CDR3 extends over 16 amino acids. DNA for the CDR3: TGTGCCAGCTCACTGACGACCAACCCTGGGGCCAACGTCCTGACTTTC. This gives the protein CASSLTTNPGANVLTF.

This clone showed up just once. The CDR3 sequence is CASTDRRQGLTRQFF. The CDR3 region has the DNA TGTGCCAGCACCGACCGGCGCCAGGGCCTTACTCGGCAGTTCTTC. The chain carries TRBV28 and TRBJ2-1, with D possibly matching TRBD1 (5 bases). Looked up from germline, CDR1 is MDHEN and CDR2 is SYDVKM. This CDR3 region has 15 residues. Trimming removed 7 bases from V and 12 bases from J, with 25 bases in between.